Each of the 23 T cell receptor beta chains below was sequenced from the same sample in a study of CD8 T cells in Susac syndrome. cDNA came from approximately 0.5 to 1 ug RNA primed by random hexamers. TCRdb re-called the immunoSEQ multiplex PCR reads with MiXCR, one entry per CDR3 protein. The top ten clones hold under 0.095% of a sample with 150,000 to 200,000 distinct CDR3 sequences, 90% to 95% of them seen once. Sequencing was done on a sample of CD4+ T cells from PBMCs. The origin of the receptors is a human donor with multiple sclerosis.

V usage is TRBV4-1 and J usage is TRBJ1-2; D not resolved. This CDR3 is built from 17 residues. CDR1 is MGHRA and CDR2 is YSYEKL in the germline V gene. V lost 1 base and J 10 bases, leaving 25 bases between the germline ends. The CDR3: CASSQAVSFGRAQIYTF. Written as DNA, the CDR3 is TGCGCCAGCAGCCAAGCGGTTTCATTCGGGAGGGCCCAAATCTACACCTTC.

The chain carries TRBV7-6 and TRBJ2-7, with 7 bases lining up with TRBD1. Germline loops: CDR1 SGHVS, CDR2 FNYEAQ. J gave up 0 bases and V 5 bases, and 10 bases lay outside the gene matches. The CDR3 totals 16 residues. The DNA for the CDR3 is TGTGCCAGCAGCCCATTTGGACCAGGGGGCTCCTACGAGCAGTACTTC. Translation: CASSPFGPGGSYEQYF. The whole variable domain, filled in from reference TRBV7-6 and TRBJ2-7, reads GAGVSQSPRYKVTKRGQDVALRCDPISGHVSLYWYRQALGQGPEFLTYFNYEAQQDKSGLPNDRFSAERPEGSISTLTIQRTEQRDSAMYRCASSPFGPGGSYEQYFGPGTRLTVT.

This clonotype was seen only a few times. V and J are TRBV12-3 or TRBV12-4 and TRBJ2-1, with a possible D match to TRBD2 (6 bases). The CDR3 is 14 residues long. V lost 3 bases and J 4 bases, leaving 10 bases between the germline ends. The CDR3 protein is CASSFGGLYNEQFF. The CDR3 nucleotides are TGTGCCAGCAGTTTCGGCGGACTATACAATGAGCAGTTCTTC.

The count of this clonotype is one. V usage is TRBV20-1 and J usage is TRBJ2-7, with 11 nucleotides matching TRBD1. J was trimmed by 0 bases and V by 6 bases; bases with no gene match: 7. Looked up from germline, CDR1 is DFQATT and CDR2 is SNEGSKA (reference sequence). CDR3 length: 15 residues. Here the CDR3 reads CSAHPGTGGSYEQYF. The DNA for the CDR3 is TGCAGTGCCCACCCCGGGACAGGGGGCTCCTACGAGCAGTACTTC.

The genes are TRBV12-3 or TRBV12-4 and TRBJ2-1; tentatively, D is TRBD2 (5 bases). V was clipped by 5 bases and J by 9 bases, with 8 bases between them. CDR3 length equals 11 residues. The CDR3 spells CASSPEGEQFF. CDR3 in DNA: TGTGCCAGCAGTCCCGAGGGTGAGCAGTTCTTC.

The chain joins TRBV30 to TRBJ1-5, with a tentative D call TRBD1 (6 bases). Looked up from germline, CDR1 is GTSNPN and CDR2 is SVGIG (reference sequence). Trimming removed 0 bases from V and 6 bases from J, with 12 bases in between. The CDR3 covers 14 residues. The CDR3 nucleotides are TGTGCCTGGAGTGTACAGGGCCCCACTCAGCCCCAGCATTTT. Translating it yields CAWSVQGPTQPQHF.

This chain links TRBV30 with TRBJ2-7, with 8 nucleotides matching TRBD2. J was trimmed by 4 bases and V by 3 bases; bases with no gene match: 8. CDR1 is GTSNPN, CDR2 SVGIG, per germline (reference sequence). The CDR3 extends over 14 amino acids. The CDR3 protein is CAWRTGRGGYEQYF. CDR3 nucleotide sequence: TGTGCCTGGAGGACCGGCCGGGGGGGGTACGAGCAGTACTTC.

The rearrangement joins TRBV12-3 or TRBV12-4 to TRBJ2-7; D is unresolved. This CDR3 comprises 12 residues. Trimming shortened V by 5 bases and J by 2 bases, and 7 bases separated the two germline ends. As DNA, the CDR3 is TGTGCCAGCAGTGCGACCACCTACGAGCAGTACTTC. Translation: CASSATTYEQYF.

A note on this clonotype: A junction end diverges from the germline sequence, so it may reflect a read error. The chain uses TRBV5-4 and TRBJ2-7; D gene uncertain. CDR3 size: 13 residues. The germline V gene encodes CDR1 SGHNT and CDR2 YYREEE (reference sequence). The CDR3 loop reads CASSLDPSDEQYF. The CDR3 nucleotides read TGTGCCAGCAGCTTGGACCCCTCCGACGAGCAGTACTTC.

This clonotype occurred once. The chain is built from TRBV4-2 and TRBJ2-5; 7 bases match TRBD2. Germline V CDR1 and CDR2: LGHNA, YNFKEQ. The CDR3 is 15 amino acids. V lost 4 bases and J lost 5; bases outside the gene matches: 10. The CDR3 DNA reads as TGTGCCAGCAGCCGCGCCAGGGAGGGATGGGAGACCCAGTACTTC. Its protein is CASSRAREGWETQYF.

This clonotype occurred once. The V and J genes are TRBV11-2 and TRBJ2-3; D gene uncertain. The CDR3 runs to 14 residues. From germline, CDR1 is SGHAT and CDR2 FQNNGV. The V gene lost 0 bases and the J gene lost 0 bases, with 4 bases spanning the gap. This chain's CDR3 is CASSLDRSTDTQYF. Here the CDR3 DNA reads TGTGCCAGCAGCTTAGACCGAAGCACAGATACGCAGTATTTT.

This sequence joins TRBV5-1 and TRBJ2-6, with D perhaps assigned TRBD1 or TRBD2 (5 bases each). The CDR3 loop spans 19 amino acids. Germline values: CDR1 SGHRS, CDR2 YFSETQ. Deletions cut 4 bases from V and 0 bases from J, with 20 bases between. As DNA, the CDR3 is TGCGCCAGCAGCGACCAACCGGGACGGCCGAGCTCTGGGGCCAACGTCCTGACTTTC. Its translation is CASSDQPGRPSSGANVLTF.

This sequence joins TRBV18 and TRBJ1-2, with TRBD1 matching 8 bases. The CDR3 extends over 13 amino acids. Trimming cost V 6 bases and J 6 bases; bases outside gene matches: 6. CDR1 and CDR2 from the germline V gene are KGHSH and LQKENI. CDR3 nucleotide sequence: TGTGCCAGCTCTCTCAGGGGGCCGGATGGCTACACCTTC. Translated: CASSLRGPDGYTF.

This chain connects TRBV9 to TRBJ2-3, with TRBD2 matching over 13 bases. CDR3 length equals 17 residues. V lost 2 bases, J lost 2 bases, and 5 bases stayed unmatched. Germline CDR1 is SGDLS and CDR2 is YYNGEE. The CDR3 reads CASSVGLAGAVTDTQYF. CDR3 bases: TGTGCCAGCAGCGTCGGACTAGCGGGGGCCGTCACAGATACGCAGTATTTT.

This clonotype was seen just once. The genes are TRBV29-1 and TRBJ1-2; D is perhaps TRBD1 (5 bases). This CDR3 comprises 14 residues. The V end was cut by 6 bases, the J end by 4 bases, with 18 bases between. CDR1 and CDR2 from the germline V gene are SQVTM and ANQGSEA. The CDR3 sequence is CSVLLFDRLYGYTF. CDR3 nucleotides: TGCAGCGTCCTACTCTTTGACAGACTCTATGGCTACACCTTC.

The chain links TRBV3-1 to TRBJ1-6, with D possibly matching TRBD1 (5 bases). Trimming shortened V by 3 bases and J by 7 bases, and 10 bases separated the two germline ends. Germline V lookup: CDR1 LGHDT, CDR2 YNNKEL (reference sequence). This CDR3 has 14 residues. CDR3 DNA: TGTGCCAGCAGCCATCGACAGCTAAATTCACCCCTCCACTTT. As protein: CASSHRQLNSPLHF.

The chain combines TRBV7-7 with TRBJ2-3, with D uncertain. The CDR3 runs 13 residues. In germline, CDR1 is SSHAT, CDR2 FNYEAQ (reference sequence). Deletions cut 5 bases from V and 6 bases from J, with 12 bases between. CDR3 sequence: CASSPRLSDTQYF. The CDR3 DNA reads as TGTGCCAGCAGCCCCCGGTTGTCCGATACGCAGTATTTT.

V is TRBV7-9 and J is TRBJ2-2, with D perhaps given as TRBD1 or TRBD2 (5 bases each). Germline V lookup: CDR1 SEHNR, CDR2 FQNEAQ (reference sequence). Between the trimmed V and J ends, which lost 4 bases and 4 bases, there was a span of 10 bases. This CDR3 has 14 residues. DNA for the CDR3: TGTGCCAGCAGCTACACGGGGACCACCGGGGAGCTGTTTTTT. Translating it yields CASSYTGTTGELFF.

The CDR3 loop reads CSAGLGGYGYTF. The CDR3 bases are TGCAGTGCGGGCCTCGGGGGCTATGGCTACACCTTC. The chain uses TRBV20-1 and TRBJ1-2; the D gene is possibly TRBD1 (5 bases). V was cut by 6 bases and J by 4 bases, with 12 bases left in between. This CDR3 region has 12 residues. The germline CDR1 and CDR2 sequences are DFQATT and SNEGSKA (reference sequence).

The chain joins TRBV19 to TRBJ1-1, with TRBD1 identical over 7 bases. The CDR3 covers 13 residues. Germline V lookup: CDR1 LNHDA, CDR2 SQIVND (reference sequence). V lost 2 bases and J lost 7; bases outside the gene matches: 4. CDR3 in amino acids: CASSINRGSEAFF. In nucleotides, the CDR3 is TGTGCCAGTAGTATAAACAGGGGAAGTGAAGCTTTCTTT.

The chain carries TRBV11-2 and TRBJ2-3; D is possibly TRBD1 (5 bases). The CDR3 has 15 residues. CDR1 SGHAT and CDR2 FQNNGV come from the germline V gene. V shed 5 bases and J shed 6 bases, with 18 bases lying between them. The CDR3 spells CASSPLGQGADTQYF. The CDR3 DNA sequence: TGTGCCAGCAGCCCCCTAGGCCAGGGCGCTGATACGCAGTATTTT.

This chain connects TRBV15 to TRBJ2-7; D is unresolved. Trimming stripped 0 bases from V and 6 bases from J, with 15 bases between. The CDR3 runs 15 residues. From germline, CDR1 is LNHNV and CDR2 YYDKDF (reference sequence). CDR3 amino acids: CATSRDLDGVGEQYF. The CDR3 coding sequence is TGTGCCACCAGCAGAGATTTGGATGGGGTTGGCGAGCAGTACTTC. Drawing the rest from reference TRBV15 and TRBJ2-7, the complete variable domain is DAMVIQNPRYQVTQFGKPVTLSCSQTLNHNVMYWYQQKSSQAPKLLFHYYDKDFNNEADTPDNFQSRRPNTSFCFLDIRSPGLGDTAMYLCATSRDLDGVGEQYFGPGTRLTVT.

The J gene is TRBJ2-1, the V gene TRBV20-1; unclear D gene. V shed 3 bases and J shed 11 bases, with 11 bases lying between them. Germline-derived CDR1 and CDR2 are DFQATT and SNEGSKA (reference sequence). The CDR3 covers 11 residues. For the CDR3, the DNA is TGCAGTGCTAGTGATTTGGACCAGCAGTTCTTC. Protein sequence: CSASDLDQQFF.